One sample yielded the 20 T cell receptor beta chains listed below, sequenced in a study of blood T cell repertoires in COVID-19 (dated by TCRdb to 2019 to 2021). Library prep was done by the immunoSEQ multiplex PCR assay. Imported from immuneACCESS, the table was reduced by TCRdb to in-frame sequences with V and J called. These copies leave out some clones; in studies compared against another copy, an unresolved V gene accounts for under half, and the cause of the remainder is not known. For this sample there are some 210,000 clones; around 84% appear just once. The ten largest account for 15% to 20% of the sample. Material: peripheral blood. All receptors derive from a human donor in a cohort sampled during active COVID-19.

The chain links TRBV27 to TRBJ2-1, with a weak D call TRBD1 (6 bases). Germline V gives CDR1 MNHEY, CDR2 SMNVEV (reference sequence). The CDR3 covers 12 residues. V was shortened by 7 bases and J by 11 bases, with 15 bases between the two germline ends. CDR3 loop: CASTTLGQQQFF. The CDR3 nucleotides are TGTGCCAGCACCACCCTCGGACAGCAGCAGTTCTTC.

The rearrangement uses TRBV27 and TRBJ2-7; unclear D gene. CDR3 size: 14 residues. Looked up from germline, CDR1 is MNHEY and CDR2 is SMNVEV (reference sequence). Trimming stripped 2 bases from V and 2 bases from J, with 10 bases between. DNA of the CDR3: TGTGCCAGCAGTTTAGTCAACCGGGCCTACGAGCAGTACTTC. Amino acid sequence: CASSLVNRAYEQYF.

As regards this clone: The same CDR3 also results from other DNA sequences found in this sample. V is TRBV28 and J is TRBJ2-7; TRBD2 agrees at 8 bases. The V segment lost 3 bases and the J segment 3 bases; nucleotides outside the gene matches: 1. CDR1 and CDR2 (germline): MDHEN, SYDVKM. The CDR3 is 13 amino acids. The DNA of the CDR3 is TGTGCCAGCAGTTTGGCGGGAGGCTACGAGCAGTACTTC. The encoded protein is CASSLAGGYEQYF.

The table lists this clone with a count of one. The rearrangement uses TRBV11-3 and TRBJ2-3, with D possibly being TRBD1 (6 bases). From germline, CDR1 is SGHNT and CDR2 YENEEA. Trimming shortened V by 1 base and J by 2 bases, and 7 bases separated the two germline ends. There are 14 residues in the CDR3. The CDR3 sequence is CASSLAGVTDTQYF. The CDR3 DNA follows: TGTGCCAGCAGCTTAGCAGGGGTCACAGATACGCAGTATTTT.

This chain links TRBV3-1 (or the pseudogene TRBV3-2) with TRBJ2-7, with TRBD2 identical over 7 bases. This CDR3 is 15 amino acids long. From germline, CDR1 is LGHDT and CDR2 YNNKEL (reference sequence). Trimming cost V 9 bases and J 3 bases; bases outside gene matches: 14. DNA for the CDR3: TGTGCCAGTGTGACCCTTGGGAGGGATGGCTACGAGCAGTACTTC. Protein: CASVTLGRDGYEQYF.

The chain joins TRBV3-1 (or the pseudogene TRBV3-2) to TRBJ2-7; a possible D gene is TRBD2 (6 bases). CDR1 and CDR2 from the germline V gene are LGHDT and YNNKEL (reference sequence). The CDR3 is made up of 13 amino acids. Trimming took off 4 bases at V and 7 bases at J, with 14 bases between the two ends. In DNA, the CDR3 is TGTGCCAGCAGCCCCTCGGGGGTCGGAGAGCAGTACTTC. It encodes CASSPSGVGEQYF.

V usage is TRBV5-6 and J usage is TRBJ1-3; 9 bases align to TRBD1. CDR1 and CDR2 (germline): SGHDT, YYEEEE. CDR3 length equals 14 residues. Trimming took 4 bases from V and 5 from J; bases not matched to a gene: 4. Here the CDR3 DNA reads TGTGCCAGCAGCCTGGGACAGGGTAGAAACACCATATATTTT. It codes for CASSLGQGRNTIYF.

This sequence joins TRBV5-6 and TRBJ1-2; D remains unclear. Germline V gene data show CDR1 as SGHDT and CDR2 as YYEEEE. The CDR3 is made up of 14 amino acids. Trimming removed 3 bases at V and 1 base at J, with 10 bases between. CDR3 protein: CASSSYPVNYGYTF. Here the CDR3 DNA reads TGTGCCAGCAGCTCCTACCCGGTTAACTATGGCTACACCTTC.

The chain joins TRBV5-1 to TRBJ1-5; 10 bases match TRBD1. Germline V gives CDR1 SGHRS, CDR2 YFSETQ. V gave up 2 bases and J gave up 4 bases; unmatched junction bases: 6. CDR3 length: 16 residues. In DNA form, the CDR3 reads TGCGCCAGCAGCTTACTACCGGGACAGGGGAATCAGCCCCAGCATTTT. This gives the protein CASSLLPGQGNQPQHF.

V is TRBV30 and J is TRBJ1-2, with a tentative D call TRBD1 (5 bases). Trimming removed 0 bases at V and 7 bases at J, with 12 bases between. This CDR3 has 13 amino acids. CDR1 is GTSNPN, CDR2 SVGIG, per germline (reference sequence). The CDR3 nucleotides are TGTGCCTGGAGTGTAAGGGGTTTGGCTGGCTACACCTTC. Translating gives CAWSVRGLAGYTF.

The CDR3, as DNA: TGTGCCATCAGTGGTACAGCGAACACCGGGGAGCTGTTTTTT. This sequence encodes CAISGTANTGELFF. The chain links TRBV10-3 to TRBJ2-2; D is undetermined. V was pared by 4 bases and J by 0 bases, with 6 bases between. The CDR3 is 14 residues long. From germline, CDR1 is ENHRY and CDR2 SYGVKD.

This clone was seen just once. The chain carries TRBV12-3 or TRBV12-4 and TRBJ2-3, with D perhaps TRBD2 (5 bases). With 5 bases removed from V and 12 bases from J, the gap between germline ends came to 15 bases. This CDR3 spans 12 amino acids. The CDR3 coding sequence is TGTGCCAGCAGTGAAACTAGGCAGCCCCAGTATTTT. It encodes CASSETRQPQYF.

This rearrangement joins TRBV19 to TRBJ1-5, with 9 nucleotides matching TRBD1. J was trimmed by 0 bases and V by 1 base; bases with no gene match: 13. The CDR3 is 20 amino acids. The V gene's germline CDR1 is LNHDA and CDR2 SQIVND (reference sequence). The CDR3 coding sequence is TGTGCCAGTAGTATAGTCTGGACAGGGGAAGGCATTTATAGCAATCAGCCCCAGCATTTT. Amino acids: CASSIVWTGEGIYSNQPQHF.

This clone was observed a handful of times. The gene calls are TRBV24-1 and TRBJ2-1, with 9 positions matching TRBD2. Per germline, CDR1 KGHDR and CDR2 SFDVKD. V shed 6 bases, J shed 8 bases, and the junction held 7 bases outside the gene matches. The CDR3 consists of 14 residues. The CDR3 DNA reads as TGTGCCACCAGTACAGGACTAGCGATCGATGAGCAGTTCTTC. Translated: CATSTGLAIDEQFF.

The sample holds many counts of this clone. This rearrangement joins TRBV6-4 to TRBJ2-7; 8 nucleotides align to TRBD1. Germline CDR1 MRHNA, CDR2 SNTAGT. The CDR3 contains 15 residues. The J segment lost 0 bases and the V segment lost 8 bases, leaving 9 bases of the junction unmatched. The DNA for the CDR3 is TGTGCCAGCGAAGCAGGGGGCCCCACCTCCTACGAGCAGTACGTC. This gives the protein CASEAGGPTSYEQYV.

The rearrangement links TRBV28 to TRBJ2-2; TRBD2 aligns across 10 bases. The CDR3 totals 14 residues. CDR1 is MDHEN, CDR2 SYDVKM, per germline. V shed 7 bases, J shed 4 bases, and the junction held 3 bases outside the gene matches. Here the CDR3 reads CASKRGGATGELFF. The DNA of the CDR3 is TGTGCCAGCAAGCGGGGGGGAGCCACCGGGGAGCTGTTTTTT.

This clone was observed a single time. Other DNA sequences within the sample encode an identical CDR3. The chain has TRBV7-2 and TRBJ2-5; TRBD2 matches at 12 bases. Per germline, CDR1 SGHTA and CDR2 FQGNSA. This CDR3 comprises 14 residues. V lost 5 bases and J lost 4; bases outside the gene matches: 2. CDR3 DNA: TGTGCCAGCAGCCCGGGACTAGCGGGAGAGACCCAGTACTTC. Protein sequence: CASSPGLAGETQYF.

The chain is built from TRBV11-2 and TRBJ1-4, with D possibly TRBD1 on 6 matching bases. The CDR3 is made up of 17 amino acids. Germline V lookup: CDR1 SGHAT, CDR2 FQNNGV. The V and J ends lost 2 bases and 6 bases respectively, with 19 bases between them. Written as DNA, the CDR3 is TGTGCCAGCAGCTTACCCCCGACAGGCCAGGGTGATGAAAAACTGTTTTTT. It codes for CASSLPPTGQGDEKLFF. Variable domain in full (rest from reference TRBV11-2 and TRBJ1-4): EAGVAQSPRYKIIEKRQSVAFWCNPISGHATLYWYQQILGQGPKLLIQFQNNGVVDDSQLPKDRFSAERLKGVDSTLKIQPAKLEDSAVYLCASSLPPTGQGDEKLFFGSGTQLSVL.

The chain uses TRBV4-2 and TRBJ2-2; TRBD2 matches at 11 bases. The V and J ends lost 3 bases and 3 bases, in that order; junction bases with no gene match: 3. Germline values: CDR1 LGHNA, CDR2 YNFKEQ. CDR3 length equals 16 residues. CDR3 residues: CASSQNSGRDTGELFF. In nucleotides, the CDR3 is TGTGCCAGCAGCCAGAATAGCGGGAGGGACACCGGGGAGCTGTTTTTT.

This sequence joins TRBV29-1 and TRBJ2-1; weak D call: TRBD2 (5 bases). Germline lookup yields CDR1 SQVTM and CDR2 ANQGSEA. Between the trimmed V and J ends, which lost 8 bases and 0 bases, there was a span of 11 bases. The CDR3 spans 13 residues. CDR3: CSLAAGSYNEQFF. CDR3 nucleotides: TGCAGCCTTGCCGCGGGCTCCTACAATGAGCAGTTCTTC.